Each of the 12 T cell receptor beta chains below was sequenced from the same sample in a study of Graves' ophthalmopathy and Graves' hyperthyroidism. The TCR beta CDR3 regions underwent amplification from RNA transcripts. HTBI-primed first-round RT-PCR preceded second-round multiplex PCR. A single record per CDR3 protein comes from TCRdb applying MiXCR to the multiplex PCR reads. In the table there are some 400,000 distinct CDR3 sequences, about 18% of which are singletons. The sample was peripheral blood. Source of these receptors: a young woman with Graves' ophthalmopathy.

The gene calls are TRBV2 and TRBJ2-3, with D hard to call. The germline V and J ends were trimmed by 1 base and 0 bases, with 8 bases remaining between them. Germline V lookup: CDR1 SNHLY, CDR2 FYNNEI. CDR3 length: 15 amino acids. This CDR3 reads CASSEGRRSTDTQYF. The CDR3 coding sequence is TGTGCCAGCAGTGAAGGCAGGCGGAGCACAGATACGCAGTATTTT.

This clonotype was seen repeatedly, ten times or more. V and J are TRBV9 and TRBJ2-1; 11 bases are a match to TRBD2. With 2 bases clipped from V and 4 bases from J, the junction kept 2 bases outside the gene matches. The CDR3 has 15 residues. Germline lookup yields CDR1 SGDLS and CDR2 YYNGEE. CDR3 residues: CASSVLAGGYNEQFF. CDR3 bases: TGTGCCAGCAGCGTTCTAGCGGGGGGATACAATGAGCAGTTCTTC.

This clonotype was seen ten or more times. This chain links TRBV27 with TRBJ2-5; D ambiguous. CDR3 length: 15 residues. Germline values: CDR1 MNHEY, CDR2 SMNVEV (reference sequence). Deletions cut 5 bases from V and 7 bases from J, with 20 bases between. As DNA, the CDR3 is TGTGCCAGCAGTCGGACCGTGGTTTCGATGATGACCCAGTACTTC. Protein product: CASSRTVVSMMTQYF.

The sample holds many counts of this clonotype. The gene calls are TRBV2 and TRBJ1-1; maybe TRBD1 (5 bases). V was shortened by 10 bases and J by 7 bases, with 10 bases between the two germline ends. Looked up from germline, CDR1 is SNHLY and CDR2 is FYNNEI. The CDR3 spans 10 residues. Here the CDR3 reads CATRGSEAFF. CDR3 DNA sequence: TGTGCCACCCGGGGCAGTGAAGCTTTCTTT.

In this sample, this clonotype turned up many times. The chain joins TRBV19 to TRBJ1-2; D remains ambiguous. V was cut by 6 bases and J by 0 bases, with 17 bases left in between. Germline V gene lookup returns CDR1 LNHDA and CDR2 SQIVND (reference sequence). This CDR3 contains 16 residues. The CDR3 here is CASSGEGHNSNYGYTF. Written as DNA, the CDR3 is TGTGCCAGTAGCGGAGAGGGTCACAACTCTAACTATGGCTACACCTTC.

The table lists this clonotype with many counts. The chain couples TRBV6-1 to TRBJ2-7, with D tentatively TRBD2 (6 bases). Germline CDR1 and CDR2: MNHNS and SASEGT. The CDR3 runs to 13 residues. The V gene lost 3 bases and the J gene lost 9 bases, with 15 bases spanning the gap. CDR3 nucleotides: TGTGCCAGCAGTGATGGGTATGCCGGGAGGCAGTACTTC. Translation: CASSDGYAGRQYF.

This clonotype was recorded at least ten times. The chain combines TRBV6-5 with TRBJ1-5, with no clear D. This CDR3 spans 17 amino acids. Trimming cost V 4 bases and J 0 bases, with 16 bases left between them. Germline-derived CDR1 and CDR2 are MNHEY and SVGAGI. CDR3 loop: CASSSGLLFYSNQPQHF. CDR3 nucleotides: TGTGCCAGCAGTTCCGGGCTCCTCTTCTATAGCAATCAGCCCCAGCATTTT.

This clonotype was observed at least ten times. The chain has TRBV15 and TRBJ1-5, with D unclear. Germline V gene lookup returns CDR1 LNHNV and CDR2 YYDKDF (reference sequence). With 1 base removed from V and 1 base from J, the gap between germline ends came to 5 bases. The CDR3 consists of 14 residues. CDR3 DNA sequence: TGTGCCACCAGCAGAGGGGTAAGCAATCAGCCCCAGCATTTT. As protein: CATSRGVSNQPQHF.

Only a few counts were recorded for this clonotype. The rearrangement uses TRBV5-1 and TRBJ2-5; the D is unclear. The CDR3 is 15 amino acids. V was pared by 2 bases and J by 5 bases, with 16 bases between. CDR1 is SGHRS and CDR2 is YFSETQ in the germline V gene. The CDR3 spells CASSLKRPLEETQYF. The CDR3 bases are TGCGCCAGCAGCTTAAAACGGCCACTGGAGGAGACCCAGTACTTC.

This clonotype appeared many times. The chain employs TRBV19 and TRBJ2-5; 10 positions agree with TRBD2. The CDR3 is 15 amino acids. The junction had 7 bases not matched to a gene; V was cut back by 5 bases and J by 4 bases. Germline V gene lookup returns CDR1 LNHDA and CDR2 SQIVND (reference sequence). The CDR3 region has the DNA TGTGCCAGTAGTGACAGCGGGAGGGCTTCAGAGACCCAGTACTTC. It translates to CASSDSGRASETQYF. Full variable domain (outside the CDR3, taken from reference TRBV19 and TRBJ2-5): DGGITQSPKYLFRKEGQNVTLSCEQNLNHDAMYWYRQDPGQGLRLIYYSQIVNDFQKGDIAEGYSVSREKKESFPLTVTSAQKNPTAFYLCASSDSGRASETQYFGPGTRLLVL.

In this sample, this clonotype turned up many times. The chain has TRBV15 and TRBJ2-5, with D perhaps matching TRBD1 (6 bases). The CDR3 extends over 14 amino acids. Deletions cut 4 bases from V and 4 bases from J, with 13 bases between. Germline loops: CDR1 LNHNV, CDR2 YYDKDF (reference sequence). CDR3 protein: CATSTDRFRETQYF. Here the CDR3 DNA reads TGTGCCACCAGCACTGACAGGTTCCGAGAGACCCAGTACTTC.

Many counts were recorded for this clonotype. The chain is built from TRBV6-2 or TRBV6-3 and TRBJ2-7, with 8 bases that match TRBD1. Germline V CDR1 and CDR2: MNHEY, SVGEGT. J was trimmed by 5 bases and V by 8 bases; bases with no gene match: 14. The CDR3 is made up of 15 amino acids. CDR3 amino acids: CASCRGGTGTHEQYF. In DNA form, the CDR3 reads TGTGCCAGCTGCCGAGGGGGGACAGGAACCCACGAGCAGTACTTC.